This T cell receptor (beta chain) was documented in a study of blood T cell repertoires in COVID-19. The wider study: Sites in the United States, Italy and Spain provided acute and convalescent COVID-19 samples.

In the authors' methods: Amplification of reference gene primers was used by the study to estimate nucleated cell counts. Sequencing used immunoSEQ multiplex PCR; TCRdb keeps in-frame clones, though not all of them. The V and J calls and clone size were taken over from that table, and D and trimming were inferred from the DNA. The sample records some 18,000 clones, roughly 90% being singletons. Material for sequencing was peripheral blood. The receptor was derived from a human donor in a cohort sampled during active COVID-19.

The CDR3 loop reads CASSDPGTVAATNEKLFF. CDR3 bases: TGCGCCAGCAGTGACCCAGGGACAGTCGCTGCAACTAATGAAAAACTGTTTTTT. The chain couples TRBV10-2 to TRBJ1-4; 7 bases align to TRBD1. The CDR3 consists of 18 residues. The J segment lost 0 bases and the V segment lost 3 bases, leaving 10 bases of the junction unmatched. Looked up from germline, CDR1 is WSHSY and CDR2 is SAAADI.